One and the same sample provided the 6 T cell receptor beta chains below, sequenced in a study of cytomegalovirus exposure and HLA in healthy donors. Primers for the PCR totalled 60 Vbeta and 13 Jbeta. Some clones are missing from TCRdb's copy, which holds only in-frame ones; the method was immunoSEQ multiplex PCR. The table includes 150,000 to 250,000 clones, roughly four fifths detected once. The sequencing input was PBMCs. The origin of the receptors is a man aged 30-40 years in good health and CMV-seronegative.

With respect to this clone: One end of the junction varies from germline; a read error may be responsible. J is TRBJ2-7 and V is TRBV5-1, with a weak D call TRBD2 (6 bases). CDR3 size: 16 residues. The V gene's germline CDR1 is SGHRS and CDR2 YFSETQ. DNA for the CDR3: TGCGCCAGCAGCTCGGGACTGGGACCGGGCTCCTACGGGCAGTACTTC. The encoded protein is CASSSGLGPGSYGQYF.

The rearrangement joins TRBV6-6 to TRBJ2-2; the D gene is possibly TRBD2 (5 bases). This CDR3 spans 14 amino acids. Trimming shortened V by 7 bases and J by 1 base, and 10 bases separated the two germline ends. Germline V lookup: CDR1 MNHNY, CDR2 SVGAGI (reference sequence). This CDR3 is CASTILVNTGELFF. CDR3 coding DNA: TGTGCCAGCACTATACTAGTGAACACCGGGGAGCTGTTTTTT.

The chain recombines TRBV5-1 with TRBJ2-1; TRBD2 aligns across 7 bases. The V gene's germline CDR1 is SGHRS and CDR2 YFSETQ. The CDR3 contains 18 residues. Trimming cost V 4 bases and J 2 bases; bases outside gene matches: 15. In DNA form, the CDR3 reads TGCGCCAGCAGCCGACAACCTACTAGCGTCGAAACCTACAATGAGCAGTTCTTC. It is translated as CASSRQPTSVETYNEQFF. The whole variable domain, remainder taken from reference TRBV5-1 and TRBJ2-1, is KAGVTQTPRYLIKTRGQQVTLSCSPISGHRSVSWYQQTPGQGLQFLFEYFSETQRNKGNFPGRFSGRQFSNSRSEMNVSTLELGDSALYLCASSRQPTSVETYNEQFFGPGTRLTVL.

The V call is TRBV9, the J call TRBJ2-1, with 12 bases identical to TRBD2. V dropped 0 bases and J dropped 3; count of bases not matched to a gene: 7. This CDR3 is built from 18 residues. Per germline, CDR1 SGDLS and CDR2 YYNGEE. The DNA of the CDR3 is TGTGCCAGCAGCGTAGGACTAGCGGGAGCCGGGAACTACAATGAGCAGTTCTTC. Translated, it gives CASSVGLAGAGNYNEQFF.

This chain links TRBV9 with TRBJ2-3; 7 bases fit TRBD1. This CDR3 has 15 amino acids. From germline, CDR1 is SGDLS and CDR2 YYNGEE. Losses at the gene ends were 0 bases for V and 3 bases for J; bases not matched to a gene: 4. CDR3 in DNA: TGTGCCAGCAGCGTAGAGGCAGGGGGAACAGATACGCAGTATTTT. This codes for CASSVEAGGTDTQYF.

The sample holds a few counts of this clone. The chain uses TRBV2 and TRBJ2-1; TRBD1 matches 7 bases. Germline CDR1 and CDR2: SNHLY and FYNNEI. With 8 bases clipped from V and 5 bases from J, the junction kept 12 bases outside the gene matches. The CDR3 is 15 residues long. The CDR3 coding sequence is TGTGCCAGCGATTCTCGGTCCACAGGGGACAATGAGCAGTTCTTC. It specifies CASDSRSTGDNEQFF.